The next 28 T cell receptor beta chains were all read from a single sample in a study of OX40 agonist ivuxolimab in advanced cancers. The repertoire was sequenced with immunoSEQ multiplex PCR; TCRdb's copy has only in-frame clones and lacks some. The sample carries about 34,000 clones, under 80% recorded once. Sequenced here: CD4+ or CD8+ T cells sorted from blood, sampled in a trial of the OX40 agonist ivuxolimab. The receptors derive from an adult with an advanced solid tumor such as melanoma, head and neck, liver or kidney cancer.

V is TRBV29-1 and J is TRBJ2-7, with TRBD1 matching 11 bases. From germline, CDR1 is SQVTM and CDR2 ANQGSEA. The CDR3 has 17 amino acids. V shed 1 base, J shed 1 base, and the junction held 9 bases outside the gene matches. In nucleotides, the CDR3 is TGCAGCGTTGAAGGAGTGTTAGGACAGGGGGCTTCCTACGAGCAGTACTTC. It encodes CSVEGVLGQGASYEQYF.

The rearrangement uses TRBV5-1 and TRBJ2-7; TRBD1 matches at 9 bases. Germline values: CDR1 SGHRS, CDR2 YFSETQ. This CDR3 contains 15 residues. The V and J ends lost 0 bases and 5 bases, in that order; junction bases with no gene match: 6. CDR3 in DNA: TGCGCCAGCAGCTTGGCCTGGACAGGGGTCGACGAGCAGTACTTC. This sequence encodes CASSLAWTGVDEQYF.

The chain is built from TRBV7-2 and TRBJ2-7; D may correspond to TRBD1 or TRBD2 (6 bases each). The V and J ends lost 1 base and 3 bases respectively, with 10 bases between them. The CDR3 covers 14 residues. Germline CDR1 reads SGHTA; CDR2 reads FQGNSA. The CDR3 sequence: CASSLGGAIYEQYF. The CDR3 DNA is TGTGCCAGCAGCTTAGGGGGGGCGATCTACGAGCAGTACTTC. The full variable domain, rest sourced from reference TRBV7-2 and TRBJ2-7, is GAGVSQSPSNKVTEKGKDVELRCDPISGHTALYWYRQSLGQGLEFLIYFQGNSAPDKSGLPSDRFSAERTGGSVSTLTIQRTQQEDSAVYLCASSLGGAIYEQYFGPGTRLTVT.

This sequence joins TRBV10-1 and TRBJ2-2; possibly TRBD1 for D (5 bases). The V end lost 5 bases, the J end lost 6 bases, and 13 bases lay between the germline ends. The germline gives CDR1 WNHNN, CDR2 SYGVQD (reference sequence). This CDR3 is 14 amino acids long. CDR3 in amino acids: CASSLDSPAGELFF. CDR3 sequence (DNA): TGCGCCAGCAGTCTAGACAGTCCGGCCGGGGAGCTGTTTTTT.

The chain joins TRBV2 to TRBJ2-5; TRBD1 matches 7 bases. Germline CDR1 reads SNHLY; CDR2 reads FYNNEI. Unmatched junction bases numbered 3, after V lost 4 bases and J lost 1 base. There are 14 residues in the CDR3. The CDR3: CASSADRAQETQYF. CDR3 bases: TGTGCCAGCAGTGCAGACAGGGCCCAAGAGACCCAGTACTTC. The variable domain in full, completed from reference TRBV2 and TRBJ2-5, reads EPEVTQTPSHQVTQMGQEVILRCVPISNHLYFYWYRQILGQKVEFLVSFYNNEISEKSEIFDDQFSVERPDGSNFTLKIRSTKLEDSAMYFCASSADRAQETQYFGPGTRLLVL.

The chain joins TRBV5-8 to TRBJ2-3; D gene unclear. Trimming cost V 4 bases and J 2 bases, with 11 bases left between them. The CDR3 contains 14 residues. CDR1 and CDR2 (germline): SGHTS, YDEGEE. CDR3 DNA: TGTGCCAGCAGCCCGTGGAGAAACACAGATACGCAGTATTTT. Protein product: CASSPWRNTDTQYF.

The chain carries TRBV6-5 and TRBJ1-2; 8 bases agree with TRBD1. Germline V lookup: CDR1 MNHEY, CDR2 SVGAGI. The J segment lost 7 bases and the V segment lost 2 bases, leaving 6 bases of the junction unmatched. CDR3 length equals 14 residues. The CDR3 spells CASSYDRGESGYTF. In nucleotides, the CDR3 is TGTGCCAGCAGTTACGACAGGGGAGAGTCTGGCTACACCTTC.

The chain employs TRBV11-2 and TRBJ2-5; 9 positions agree with TRBD1. The DNA end is more similar to TRBJ2-7, so the J call may be wrong. Germline loops: CDR1 SGHAT, CDR2 FQNNGV. This CDR3 is built from 15 residues. The CDR3 bases are TGTGCCAGCAGCGCAGAATGGACAGGGGTCTACGAGCAGTACTTC. Its translation: CASSAEWTGVYEQYF.

The gene calls are TRBV5-1 and TRBJ1-3, with D hard to call. Trimming stripped 4 bases from V and 0 bases from J, with 11 bases between. The CDR3 covers 15 residues. Germline CDR1 SGHRS, CDR2 YFSETQ. CDR3 sequence (DNA): TGCGCCAGCAGCCTCCCCCGGGACTCTGGAAACACCATATATTTT. This codes for CASSLPRDSGNTIYF.

By share, this clone counts as medium-sized. CDR3: CASMEGSYNSPLHF. The DNA for the CDR3 is TGCGCCAGCATGGAGGGCTCCTATAATTCACCCCTCCACTTT. The J gene is TRBJ1-6, the V gene TRBV4-1, with no clear D. The CDR3 totals 14 residues. The ends were cut back, 7 bases at V and 0 bases at J, with 7 bases in the middle. Germline CDR1 is MGHRA and CDR2 is YSYEKL.

This rearrangement joins TRBV18 to TRBJ1-4; D is perhaps TRBD1 (5 bases). This CDR3 has 14 residues. CDR1 and CDR2 (germline): KGHSH, LQKENI. With 5 bases removed from V and 6 bases from J, the gap between germline ends came to 13 bases. CDR3 protein: CASSAAQGYEKLFF. The CDR3 nucleotides are TGTGCCAGCTCAGCGGCCCAGGGATATGAAAAACTGTTTTTT. The complete variable domain, with remaining parts taken from reference TRBV18 and TRBJ1-4, reads NAGVMQNPRHLVRRRGQEARLRCSPMKGHSHVYWYRQLPEEGLKFMVYLQKENIIDESGMPKERFSAEFPKEGPSILRIQQVVRGDSAAYFCASSAAQGYEKLFFGSGTQLSVL.

V gene TRBV19 combines with J gene TRBJ1-1; perhaps TRBD1 as D (5 bases). Per the germline V gene, CDR1 is LNHDA and CDR2 is SQIVND (reference sequence). This CDR3 has 13 amino acids. Deletions cut 8 bases from V and 0 bases from J, with 10 bases between. Written as DNA, the CDR3 is TGTGCCAGTGGGACGGCCATGAACACTGAAGCTTTCTTT. It specifies CASGTAMNTEAFF. Variable domain in full (rest from reference TRBV19 and TRBJ1-1): DGGITQSPKYLFRKEGQNVTLSCEQNLNHDAMYWYRQDPGQGLRLIYYSQIVNDFQKGDIAEGYSVSREKKESFPLTVTSAQKNPTAFYLCASGTAMNTEAFFGQGTRLTVV.

The rearrangement links TRBV5-1 to TRBJ2-2; 10 bases fit TRBD2. V dropped 7 bases and J dropped 1; count of bases not matched to a gene: 10. Germline assignment: CDR1 SGHRS and CDR2 YFSETQ. The CDR3 totals 17 residues. The CDR3 region has the DNA TGCGCCAGCCAATGGGCTAGCGGGAGTTTGAACACCGGGGAGCTGTTTTTT. This encodes CASQWASGSLNTGELFF.

V gene TRBV27 combines with J gene TRBJ2-1; possibly TRBD2 for D (5 bases). CDR3 size: 12 residues. The V and J ends lost 2 bases and 9 bases respectively, with 8 bases between them. Germline CDR1 reads MNHEY; CDR2 reads SMNVEV (reference sequence). Here the CDR3 reads CASSLEGTEQFF. CDR3 nucleotides: TGTGCCAGCAGTTTAGAGGGCACTGAGCAGTTCTTC.

The chain's CDR3 is CASSQTTGPSGNTIYF. CDR3 DNA: TGTGCCAGCAGTCAGACGACAGGACCCTCTGGAAACACCATATATTTT. The V and J genes are TRBV28 and TRBJ1-3; D possibly corresponds to TRBD1 (6 bases). There are 16 residues in the CDR3. Germline values: CDR1 MDHEN, CDR2 SYDVKM. The ends were cut back, 5 bases at V and 0 bases at J, with 14 bases in the middle.

The V call is TRBV9, the J call TRBJ1-5; D ambiguous. With 1 base removed from V and 4 bases from J, the gap between germline ends came to 9 bases. The germline gives CDR1 SGDLS, CDR2 YYNGEE. The CDR3 contains 14 residues. The CDR3 spells CASSVSGLNQPQHF. For the CDR3, the DNA is TGTGCCAGCAGCGTATCTGGGCTGAATCAGCCCCAGCATTTT.

The genes are TRBV2 and TRBJ1-2; D possibly corresponds to TRBD1 (6 bases). Germline V gene sequence: CDR1 SNHLY, CDR2 FYNNEI. Trimming left V 7 bases short and J 6 bases short, with 12 bases between. This CDR3 comprises 12 residues. CDR3 protein: CASIQKGDGYTF. The DNA of the CDR3 is TGTGCCAGCATTCAAAAGGGGGATGGCTACACCTTC.

The chain links TRBV27 to TRBJ1-4, with a tentative D call TRBD1 (6 bases). The CDR3 covers 15 residues. Trimming took off 2 bases at V and 4 bases at J, with 11 bases between the two ends. CDR1 and CDR2 from the germline V gene are MNHEY and SMNVEV (reference sequence). The CDR3 DNA is TGTGCCAGCAGTTTAAGGGGACAACATAATGAAAAACTGTTTTTT. This codes for CASSLRGQHNEKLFF.

J is TRBJ2-5 and V is TRBV5-4; TRBD1 matches 8 bases. The J segment lost 4 bases and the V segment lost 5 bases, leaving 7 bases of the junction unmatched. The V gene's germline CDR1 is SGHNT and CDR2 YYREEE (reference sequence). The CDR3 runs 14 residues. The CDR3 protein is CASRRDRFRETQYF. CDR3 in DNA: TGTGCCAGCAGAAGGGACAGGTTCCGAGAGACCCAGTACTTC.

The chain combines TRBV28 with TRBJ2-2, with TRBD2 as a possible D gene (6 bases). Trimming pared 7 bases from V and 7 bases from J, leaving 22 bases between. This CDR3 spans 16 amino acids. Per the germline V gene, CDR1 is MDHEN and CDR2 is SYDVKM. The CDR3 protein is CASNLRGSPTGGELFF. The DNA of the CDR3 is TGTGCCAGCAACTTACGGGGGTCCCCAACCGGCGGGGAGCTGTTTTTT. Full variable domain (missing parts from reference TRBV28 and TRBJ2-2): DVKVTQSSRYLVKRTGEKVFLECVQDMDHENMFWYRQDPGLGLRLIYFSYDVKMKEKGDIPEGYSVSREKKERFSLILESASTNQTSMYLCASNLRGSPTGGELFFGEGSRLTVL.

The chain has TRBV6-5 and TRBJ1-5; D gene uncertain. This CDR3 has 15 amino acids. Germline V gene sequence: CDR1 MNHEY, CDR2 SVGAGI. The V end was cut by 6 bases, the J end by 0 bases, with 12 bases between. The CDR3 protein is CASRSRSNSNQPQHF. The DNA for the CDR3 is TGTGCCAGCAGGTCCAGGTCCAATAGCAATCAGCCCCAGCATTTT.

The rearrangement uses TRBV7-6 and TRBJ2-3, with 8 bases identical to TRBD1. The germline CDR1 and CDR2 sequences are SGHVS and FNYEAQ. Unmatched junction bases numbered 21, after V lost 8 bases and J lost 2 bases. CDR3 length equals 19 residues. CDR3 sequence reads: CASGSPDRDSNYSTDTQYF. CDR3 DNA: TGTGCCAGCGGCTCTCCGGACAGGGACTCCAACTATTCCACAGATACGCAGTATTTT.

This sequence joins TRBV27 and TRBJ1-2; possibly TRBD1 for D (6 bases). This CDR3 spans 13 amino acids. Germline assignment: CDR1 MNHEY and CDR2 SMNVEV (reference sequence). V lost 3 bases and J 4 bases, leaving 9 bases between the germline ends. The CDR3 coding sequence is TGTGCCAGCAGTTTTACAGGGTCCTATGGCTACACCTTC. It is translated as CASSFTGSYGYTF.

This clone was seen just once. The chain has TRBV9 and TRBJ1-3; perhaps TRBD1 as D (6 bases). The CDR3 contains 16 residues. Per germline, CDR1 SGDLS and CDR2 YYNGEE. Trimming took 0 bases from V and 0 from J, leaving 10 bases between them. The CDR3 here is CASSVEGGTSGNTIYF. The CDR3 bases are TGTGCCAGCAGCGTAGAGGGGGGCACCTCTGGAAACACCATATATTTT.

The V call is TRBV5-1, the J call TRBJ2-2; 7 bases match TRBD1. Trimming cost V 4 bases and J 0 bases; bases outside gene matches: 3. CDR3 size: 15 residues. The germline V gene has CDR1 SGHRS and CDR2 YFSETQ. CDR3 sequence: CASSPGTANTGELFF. CDR3 nucleotides: TGCGCCAGCAGCCCCGGGACAGCGAACACCGGGGAGCTGTTTTTT.

The rearrangement links TRBV4-1 to TRBJ1-5; D remains ambiguous. This CDR3 has 13 amino acids. Germline assignment: CDR1 MGHRA and CDR2 YSYEKL. V gave up 4 bases and J gave up 4 bases, with 8 bases separating them. The CDR3 reads CASSPDGNQPQHF. The CDR3 nucleotides are TGCGCCAGCAGCCCGGACGGAAATCAGCCCCAGCATTTT.

This chain joins TRBV11-1 and TRBJ1-3; 10 positions agree with TRBD1. Germline assignment: CDR1 SGHAT and CDR2 FQDESV (reference sequence). This CDR3 is built from 16 residues. V lost 5 bases, J lost 2 bases, and 6 bases stayed unmatched. Written as DNA, the CDR3 is TGTGCCAGCAGCCTGTGGACAGGGGGAACTGGAAACACCATATATTTT. Protein product: CASSLWTGGTGNTIYF.

The chain recombines TRBV23-1 with TRBJ1-6, with 8 bases aligning to TRBD1. TRBV23-1 is filed as an ORF, its function uncertain. CDR3 length equals 16 residues. V shed 2 bases, J shed 4 bases, and the junction held 4 bases outside the gene matches. The CDR3 DNA reads TGCGCCAGCAGTCAACCGGGACAGGAATATAATTCACCCCTCCACTTT. This translates into CASSQPGQEYNSPLHF.